This T cell receptor (beta chain) came from a study of Ad26.COV2.S vaccination and SARS-CoV-2 variants. This clone has only a few counts. CDR1 and CDR2 (germline): MNHEY, SMNVEV (reference sequence). V lost 3 bases, J lost 8 bases, and 8 bases lay in between. CDR3 length: 13 residues. Clones were read by immunoSEQ multiplex PCR, and TCRdb kept only the in-frame ones, dropping some. This sample has roughly 40,000 clones, with 83% found just once. The sample was peripheral blood, taken after recovery from COVID-19. The receptor's source is a human donor who had recovered from COVID-19. This sequence joins TRBV27 and TRBJ1-6; D gene ambiguous. CDR3 loop: CASSFSGDSPLHF. In nucleotides, the CDR3 is TGTGCCAGCAGTTTTTCTGGGGATTCACCCCTCCACTTT.